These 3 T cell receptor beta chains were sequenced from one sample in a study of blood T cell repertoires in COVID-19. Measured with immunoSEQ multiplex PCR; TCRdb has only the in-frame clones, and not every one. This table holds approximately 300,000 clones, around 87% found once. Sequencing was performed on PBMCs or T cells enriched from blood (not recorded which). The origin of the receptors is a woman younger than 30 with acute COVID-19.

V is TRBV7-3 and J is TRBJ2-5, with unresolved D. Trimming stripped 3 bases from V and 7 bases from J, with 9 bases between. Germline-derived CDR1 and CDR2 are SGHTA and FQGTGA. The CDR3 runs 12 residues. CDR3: CASSFLGGTQYF. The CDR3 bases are TGTGCCAGCAGCTTCCTCGGCGGGACCCAGTACTTC.

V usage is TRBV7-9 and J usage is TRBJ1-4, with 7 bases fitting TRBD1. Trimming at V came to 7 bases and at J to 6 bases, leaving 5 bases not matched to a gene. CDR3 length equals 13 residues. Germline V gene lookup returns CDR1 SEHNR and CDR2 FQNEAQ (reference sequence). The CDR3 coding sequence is TGTGCCAGCACGACCGGGACAGATGAAAAACTGTTTTTT. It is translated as CASTTGTDEKLFF.

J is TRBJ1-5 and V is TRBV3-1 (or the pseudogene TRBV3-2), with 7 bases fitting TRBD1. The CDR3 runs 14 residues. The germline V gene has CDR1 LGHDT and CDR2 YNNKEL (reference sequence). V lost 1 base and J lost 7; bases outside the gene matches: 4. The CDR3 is CASSQVEGAQPQHF. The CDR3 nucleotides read TGTGCCAGCAGCCAAGTAGAGGGGGCACAGCCCCAGCATTTT.